This T cell receptor beta chain originates from a study of tumor-infiltrating lymphocytes in primary liver carcinoma. A note on this clonotype: Antigen unknown. Mismatch with germline at one junction end may stem from a read error.

Unsorted bulk tissue of about 18-32 mg yielded co-extracted RNA and DNA. With chronic HBV infection, the patients were also treatment-naive. Study-wide findings and caveats: Overlap in tumor-adjacent and tumor-blood pairs fell below that of tumor region pairs.

From germline, CDR1 is SGHAT and CDR2 FQDESV (reference sequence). The CDR3 length is 13 residues. With around 520 ng total RNA as template and a constant-region primer, TCR beta cDNA was made. Libraries for TCR beta were built through three nested multiplex PCR rounds, which together made up a slightly modified ARM-PCR procedure. The first two PCR rounds used TRBV1-TRBV30 forward primers with a C-beta reverse primer, around 10 cycles each. MiXCR, applied by TCRdb to the multiplex PCR reads, yields one record per CDR3 protein. The sample yields 100,000 to 120,000 distinct CDR3 sequences, about four fifths seen once.

Sequencing was done on a sample of liver tumor tissue from sampling region 3. Described subset: tumor region T3, left-lateral pole. The chain carries TRBV11-1 and TRBJ2-3; the D is unclear. This TCR came from a man aged 40-50 years with primary liver carcinoma and hepatitis B virus infection. In DNA form, the CDR3 reads TGTGCGAGCAGCTTTAATGGTACAGATACGCGGTATTTT. Its protein product is CASSFNGTDTRYF.